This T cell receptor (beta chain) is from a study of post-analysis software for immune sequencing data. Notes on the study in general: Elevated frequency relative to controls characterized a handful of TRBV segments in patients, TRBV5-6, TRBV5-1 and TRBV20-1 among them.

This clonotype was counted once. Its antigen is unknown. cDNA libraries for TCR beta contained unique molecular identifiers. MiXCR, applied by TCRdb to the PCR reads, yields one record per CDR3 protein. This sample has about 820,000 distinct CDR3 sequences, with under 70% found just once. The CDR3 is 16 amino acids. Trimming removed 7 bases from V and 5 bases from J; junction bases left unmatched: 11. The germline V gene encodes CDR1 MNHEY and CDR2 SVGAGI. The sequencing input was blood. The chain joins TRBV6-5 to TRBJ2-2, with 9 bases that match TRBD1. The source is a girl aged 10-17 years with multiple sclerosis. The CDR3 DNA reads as TGTGCCAGCACTCCATGGACAGGGGATAGGACCGGGGAGCTGTTTTTT. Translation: CASTPWTGDRTGELFF.